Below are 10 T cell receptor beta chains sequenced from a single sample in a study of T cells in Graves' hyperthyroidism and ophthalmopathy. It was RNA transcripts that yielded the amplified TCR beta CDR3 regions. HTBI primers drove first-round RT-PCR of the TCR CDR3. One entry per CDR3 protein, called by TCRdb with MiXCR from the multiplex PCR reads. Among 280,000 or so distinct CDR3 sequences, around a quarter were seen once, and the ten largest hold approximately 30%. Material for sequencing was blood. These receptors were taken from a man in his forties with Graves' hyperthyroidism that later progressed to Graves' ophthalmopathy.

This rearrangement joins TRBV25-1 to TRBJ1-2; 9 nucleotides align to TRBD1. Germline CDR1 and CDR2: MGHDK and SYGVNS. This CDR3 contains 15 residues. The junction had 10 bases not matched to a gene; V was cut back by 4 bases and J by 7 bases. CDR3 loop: CASSGVHRGRFGYTF. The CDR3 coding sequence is TGTGCCAGCAGTGGGGTTCACAGGGGGCGATTTGGCTACACCTTC.

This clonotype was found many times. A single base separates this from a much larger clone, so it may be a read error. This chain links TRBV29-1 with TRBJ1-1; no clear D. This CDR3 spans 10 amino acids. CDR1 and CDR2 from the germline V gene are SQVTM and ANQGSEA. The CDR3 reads CSGRNTGAFF. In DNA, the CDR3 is TGCAGCGGCAGAAACACTGGAGCTTTCTTT.

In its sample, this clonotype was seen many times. The CDR3 loop reads CASKGWTNSNQPQHF. The CDR3, as DNA: TGTGCCAGCAAGGGGTGGACGAATAGCAATCAGCCCCAGCATTTT. The V gene is TRBV6-1, the J gene TRBJ1-5; tentatively, D is TRBD1 (5 bases). CDR1 MNHNS and CDR2 SASEGT come from the germline V gene. CDR3 length: 15 amino acids. V was shortened by 7 bases and J by 0 bases, with 13 bases between the two germline ends.

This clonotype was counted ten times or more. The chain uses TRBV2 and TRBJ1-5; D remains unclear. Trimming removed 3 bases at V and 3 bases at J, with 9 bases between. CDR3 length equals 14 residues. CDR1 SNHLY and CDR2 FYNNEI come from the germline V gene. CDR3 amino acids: CASSDFGVNQPQHF. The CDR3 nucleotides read TGTGCCAGCAGTGATTTCGGGGTCAATCAGCCCCAGCATTTT.

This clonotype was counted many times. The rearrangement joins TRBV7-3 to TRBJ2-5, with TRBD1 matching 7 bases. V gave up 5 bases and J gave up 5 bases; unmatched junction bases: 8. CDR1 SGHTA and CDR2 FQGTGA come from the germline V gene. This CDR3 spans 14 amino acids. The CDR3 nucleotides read TGTGCCAGCAGCCCCGTAGGGGGCAGTGAGACCCAGTACTTC. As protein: CASSPVGGSETQYF.

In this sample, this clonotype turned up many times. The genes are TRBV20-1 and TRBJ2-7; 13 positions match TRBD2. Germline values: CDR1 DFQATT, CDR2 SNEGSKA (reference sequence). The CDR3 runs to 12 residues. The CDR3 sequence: CSGLAGDYEQYF. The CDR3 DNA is TGCAGCGGACTAGCGGGAGATTACGAGCAGTACTTC.

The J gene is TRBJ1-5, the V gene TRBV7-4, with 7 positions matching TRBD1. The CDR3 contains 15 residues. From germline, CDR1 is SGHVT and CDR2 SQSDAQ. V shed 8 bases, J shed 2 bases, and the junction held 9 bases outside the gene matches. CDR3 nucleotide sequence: TGTGCCAGCCGGGACAGCAAGAGGGGCAATCAGCCCCAGCATTTT. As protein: CASRDSKRGNQPQHF. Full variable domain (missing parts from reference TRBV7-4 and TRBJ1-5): GAGVSQSPRYKVAKRGRDVALRCDSISGHVTLYWYRQTLGQGSEVLTYSQSDAQRDKSGRPSGRFSAERPERSVSTLKIQRTEQGDSAVYLCASRDSKRGNQPQHFGDGTRLSIL.

The DNA for the CDR3 is TGTGCCAGCAGTAGCGGGAGACTTACCTACGAGCAGTACTTC. It translates to CASSSGRLTYEQYF. The chain couples TRBV6-1 to TRBJ2-7; 8 bases line up with TRBD2. V shed 5 bases and J 2 bases; nucleotides not matched to a gene: 5. In germline, CDR1 is MNHNS, CDR2 SASEGT. The CDR3 runs to 14 residues.

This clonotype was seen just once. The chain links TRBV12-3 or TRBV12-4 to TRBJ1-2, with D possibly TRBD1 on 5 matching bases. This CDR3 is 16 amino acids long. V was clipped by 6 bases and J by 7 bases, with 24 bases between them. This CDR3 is CASRMRTPREPSGYTF. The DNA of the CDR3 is TGTGCCAGCAGGATGAGGACACCTCGCGAGCCGTCTGGCTACACCTTC.

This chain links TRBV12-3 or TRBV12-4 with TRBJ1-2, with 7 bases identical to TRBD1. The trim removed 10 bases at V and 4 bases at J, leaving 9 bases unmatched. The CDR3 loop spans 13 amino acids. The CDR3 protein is CATQGGVGYGYTF. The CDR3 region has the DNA TGTGCCACACAAGGGGGCGTCGGCTATGGCTACACCTTC.